The 14 T cell receptor beta chains presented below share a single source sample, sequenced in a study of OX40 agonist ivuxolimab in advanced cancers. The table came from immunoSEQ multiplex PCR; TCRdb's copy has only in-frame clones and leaves some out. The data show about 55,000 clones, over 75% seen once. Sample: CD4+ or CD8+ T cells sorted from blood, taken in a trial of the OX40 agonist ivuxolimab. The source is an adult with an advanced solid tumor such as melanoma, head and neck, liver or kidney cancer.

V and J are TRBV9 and TRBJ2-5, with 8 nucleotides matching TRBD1. CDR1 and CDR2 from the germline V gene are SGDLS and YYNGEE. The ends lost 3 bases at V and 1 base at J; junction bases unmatched: 5. This CDR3 region has 15 residues. CDR3 residues: CASSGPQGVQETQYF. Here the CDR3 DNA reads TGTGCCAGCAGCGGACCACAGGGGGTCCAAGAGACCCAGTACTTC.

The rearrangement joins TRBV6-6 to TRBJ1-1, with D perhaps matching TRBD1 (5 bases). The CDR3 is 12 residues long. CDR1 and CDR2 from the germline V gene are MNHNY and SVGAGI (reference sequence). V shed 5 bases and J shed 9 bases, with 13 bases lying between them. CDR3 nucleotide sequence: TGTGCCAGCAGTCTTGCCGGGGGAAAAGCTTTCTTT. Residues: CASSLAGGKAFF.

The chain combines TRBV19 with TRBJ1-2, with TRBD1 identical over 7 bases. The CDR3 loop spans 15 amino acids. Per the germline V gene, CDR1 is LNHDA and CDR2 is SQIVND (reference sequence). J was trimmed by 0 bases and V by 6 bases; bases with no gene match: 7. The DNA of the CDR3 is TGTGCCAGTAGGTCGACAGGGTGGTCTAACTATGGCTACACCTTC. Amino acid sequence: CASRSTGWSNYGYTF. Supplemented by reference TRBV19 and TRBJ1-2, the full variable domain reads DGGITQSPKYLFRKEGQNVTLSCEQNLNHDAMYWYRQDPGQGLRLIYYSQIVNDFQKGDIAEGYSVSREKKESFPLTVTSAQKNPTAFYLCASRSTGWSNYGYTFGSGTRLTVV.

The chain is built from TRBV30 and TRBJ1-2; tentative D call: TRBD1 (5 bases). This CDR3 has 11 amino acids. From germline, CDR1 is GTSNPN and CDR2 SVGIG (reference sequence). V lost 0 bases, J lost 11 bases, and 10 bases lay in between. The CDR3 DNA sequence: TGTGCCTGGAGTGTAGTCAGGGAATACACCTTC. It codes for CAWSVVREYTF.

The rearrangement uses TRBV6-6 and TRBJ2-3; D is ambiguous. Germline CDR1 MNHNY, CDR2 SVGAGI (reference sequence). V lost 6 bases and J lost 1, with 14 bases in between. CDR3 length: 15 residues. In DNA, the CDR3 is TGTGCCAGCAGGCCGACCCAGGCGGGCACAGATACGCAGTATTTT. It yields the protein CASRPTQAGTDTQYF.

The chain uses TRBV7-6 and TRBJ2-1; TRBD2 aligns across 9 bases. CDR1 is SGHVS and CDR2 is FNYEAQ in the germline V gene. This CDR3 is 14 amino acids long. J was trimmed by 8 bases and V by 2 bases; bases with no gene match: 4. CDR3 bases: TGTGCCAGCAGCTTATTTAGCGGGAGCGATGAGCAGTTCTTC. This encodes CASSLFSGSDEQFF.

This clone turned up a few times. This chain connects TRBV6-1 to TRBJ2-5; D might be TRBD2 (6 bases). This CDR3 is built from 12 residues. The V end was cut by 1 base, the J end by 7 bases, with 7 bases between. CDR1 and CDR2 from the germline V gene are MNHNS and SASEGT. The CDR3 DNA reads TGTGCCAGCAGTGAAGGGGGGGTGACCCAGTACTTC. Protein: CASSEGGVTQYF.

CDR3 nucleotide sequence: TGTGCCAGTAGTCGGGTAGCGGCCTCCTACGAGCAGTACTTC. Residues: CASSRVAASYEQYF. The V gene is TRBV19, the J gene TRBJ2-5; tentative D call: TRBD2 (6 bases). The assigned J gene may be wrong: the sequence end matches TRBJ2-7 better. The germline V gene has CDR1 LNHDA and CDR2 SQIVND (reference sequence). The CDR3 is 14 residues long.

The gene calls are TRBV7-2 and TRBJ2-5; 12 nucleotides match TRBD1. J gave up 5 bases and V 1 base, and 8 bases lay outside the gene matches. Germline assignment: CDR1 SGHTA and CDR2 FQGNSA. There are 17 residues in the CDR3. This CDR3 reads CASSLVSGTGGWETQYF. CDR3 nucleotide sequence: TGTGCCAGCAGCTTAGTATCCGGGACAGGGGGCTGGGAGACCCAGTACTTC. Drawing the rest from reference TRBV7-2 and TRBJ2-5, the complete variable domain is GAGVSQSPSNKVTEKGKDVELRCDPISGHTALYWYRQSLGQGLEFLIYFQGNSAPDKSGLPSDRFSAERTGGSVSTLTIQRTQQEDSAVYLCASSLVSGTGGWETQYFGPGTRLLVL.

This clone was counted a single time. CDR3 in amino acids: CATSRDRITSNEKLFF. DNA for the CDR3: TGTGCCACCAGCAGAGATCGTATCACGTCTAATGAAAAACTGTTTTTT. V is TRBV15 and J is TRBJ1-4; D unclear. The CDR3 has 16 amino acids. V was cut by 0 bases and J by 3 bases, with 11 bases left in between. Per germline, CDR1 LNHNV and CDR2 YYDKDF (reference sequence).

The chain carries TRBV28 and TRBJ1-5; D not certain. Germline assignment: CDR1 MDHEN and CDR2 SYDVKM. The CDR3 spans 15 residues. V lost 6 bases and J 4 bases, leaving 16 bases between the germline ends. The CDR3, as DNA: TGTGCCAGCAGACCGGCCCTGGAGCTGAATCAGCCCCAGCATTTT. This codes for CASRPALELNQPQHF.

The chain combines TRBV5-1 with TRBJ2-1; 11 nucleotides agree with TRBD2. The CDR3 runs to 15 residues. V was pared by 3 bases and J by 5 bases, with 4 bases of the junction left unmatched. Germline V gene sequence: CDR1 SGHRS, CDR2 YFSETQ. CDR3 sequence: CASSSGTSGNNEQFF. CDR3 coding DNA: TGCGCCAGCAGCTCGGGGACTAGCGGAAACAATGAGCAGTTCTTC.

This clone has more than one count but fewer than ten. J is TRBJ1-5 and V is TRBV28; D gene unclear. Germline V CDR1 and CDR2: MDHEN, SYDVKM. V was cut by 6 bases and J by 2 bases, with 5 bases left in between. The CDR3 has 12 residues. The CDR3: CASRLGNQPQHF. Here the CDR3 DNA reads TGTGCCAGCAGACTAGGCAATCAGCCCCAGCATTTT.

The chain joins TRBV4-3 to TRBJ1-1; 10 nucleotides match TRBD1. The ends lost 4 bases at V and 2 bases at J; junction bases unmatched: 7. Germline V lookup: CDR1 LGHNA, CDR2 YSLEER. This CDR3 is 16 amino acids long. CDR3: CASSPGTGAVNTEAFF. In nucleotides, the CDR3 is TGCGCCAGCAGCCCTGGGACAGGGGCTGTAAACACTGAAGCTTTCTTT.